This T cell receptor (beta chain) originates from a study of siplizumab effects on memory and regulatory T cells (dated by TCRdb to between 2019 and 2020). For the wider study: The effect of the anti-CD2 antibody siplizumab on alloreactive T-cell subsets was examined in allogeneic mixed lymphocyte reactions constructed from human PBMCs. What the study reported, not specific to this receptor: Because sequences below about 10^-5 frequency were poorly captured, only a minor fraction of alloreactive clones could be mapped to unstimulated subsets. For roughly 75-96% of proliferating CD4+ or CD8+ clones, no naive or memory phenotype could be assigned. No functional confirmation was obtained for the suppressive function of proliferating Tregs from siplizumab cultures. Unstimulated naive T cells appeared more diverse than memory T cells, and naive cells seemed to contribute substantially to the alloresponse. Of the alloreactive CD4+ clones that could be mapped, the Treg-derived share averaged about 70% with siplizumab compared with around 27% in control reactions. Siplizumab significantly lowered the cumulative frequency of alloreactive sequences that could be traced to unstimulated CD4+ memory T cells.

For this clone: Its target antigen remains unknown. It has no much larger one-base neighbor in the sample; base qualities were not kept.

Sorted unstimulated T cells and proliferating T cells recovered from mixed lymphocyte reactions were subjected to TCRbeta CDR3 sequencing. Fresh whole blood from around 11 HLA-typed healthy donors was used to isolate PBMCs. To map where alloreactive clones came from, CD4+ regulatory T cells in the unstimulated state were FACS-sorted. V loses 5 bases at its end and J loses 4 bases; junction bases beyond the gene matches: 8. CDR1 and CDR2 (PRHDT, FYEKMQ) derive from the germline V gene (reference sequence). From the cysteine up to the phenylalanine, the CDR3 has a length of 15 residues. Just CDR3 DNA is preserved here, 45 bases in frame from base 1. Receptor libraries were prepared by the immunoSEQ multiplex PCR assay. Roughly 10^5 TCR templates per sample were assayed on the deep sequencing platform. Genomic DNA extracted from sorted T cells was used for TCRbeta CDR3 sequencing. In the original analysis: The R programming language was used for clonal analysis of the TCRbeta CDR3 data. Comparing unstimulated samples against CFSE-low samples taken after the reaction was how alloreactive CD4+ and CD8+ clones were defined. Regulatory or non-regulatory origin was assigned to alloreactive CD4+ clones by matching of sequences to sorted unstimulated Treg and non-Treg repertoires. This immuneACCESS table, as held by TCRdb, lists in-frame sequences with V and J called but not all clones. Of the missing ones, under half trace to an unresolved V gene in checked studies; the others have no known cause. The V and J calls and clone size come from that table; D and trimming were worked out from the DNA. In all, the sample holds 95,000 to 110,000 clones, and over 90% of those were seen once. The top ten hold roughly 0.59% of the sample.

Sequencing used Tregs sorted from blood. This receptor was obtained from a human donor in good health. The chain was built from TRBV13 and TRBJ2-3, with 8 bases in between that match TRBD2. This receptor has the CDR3 CASSLTASGSDTQYF. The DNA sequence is TGTGCCAGCAGCCTCACGGCTAGCGGGTCAGATACGCAGTATTTT.